This TCR beta chain is from a study of shared clonotypes between healthy human individuals. The length of the CDR3 is 12 residues. Germline CDR1 is PRHDT and CDR2 is FYEKMQ (reference sequence). Trimming removed 0 bases at V and 4 bases at J, with 4 bases between. Libraries were prepared by immunoSEQ multiplex PCR; TCRdb keeps only in-frame clonotypes and omits some of them. The table has 1.5 million to 2.5 million clones, 85% to 95% seen once. Naive CD8 isolation took CD45RO-negative cells positively selected for CCR7 and excluded terminally differentiated effector memory CD45RA+ cells. Concerning this clone: Its antigen is unidentified. The same CDR3 is also encoded by other DNA sequences in this sample.

Findings of the study overall: Clonotype sharing across a few donors was observed for roughly 5% of naive CD4 clonotypes. Sampling involved blood alone; tissue repertoires likely differ.

V is TRBV13 and J is TRBJ2-7, with D uncertain. Sequencing was done on a sample of naive CD8+ T cells sorted from blood. The receptor was isolated from a man between 18 and 29 years old in good health. The CDR3 nucleotides read TGTGCCAGCAGCTTAGGGAGTTACGAGCAGTACTTC. It specifies CASSLGSYEQYF.